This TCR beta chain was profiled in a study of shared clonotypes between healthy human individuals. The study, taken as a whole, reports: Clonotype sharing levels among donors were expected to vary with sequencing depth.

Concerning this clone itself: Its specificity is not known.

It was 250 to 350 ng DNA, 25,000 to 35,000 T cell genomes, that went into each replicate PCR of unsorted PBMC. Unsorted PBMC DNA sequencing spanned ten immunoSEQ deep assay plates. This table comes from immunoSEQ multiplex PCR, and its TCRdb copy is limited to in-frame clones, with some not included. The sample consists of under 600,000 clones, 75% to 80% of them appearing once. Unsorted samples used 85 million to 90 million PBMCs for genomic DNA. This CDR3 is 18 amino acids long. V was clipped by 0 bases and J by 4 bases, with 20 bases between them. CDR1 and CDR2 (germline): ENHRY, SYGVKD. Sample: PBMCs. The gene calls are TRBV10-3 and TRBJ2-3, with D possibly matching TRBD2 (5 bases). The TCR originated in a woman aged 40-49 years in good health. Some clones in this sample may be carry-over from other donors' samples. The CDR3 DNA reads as TGTGCCATCAGTGAGTCAGGGCACGAGTTTTCCGGGGCAGATACGCAGTATTTT. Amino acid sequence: CAISESGHEFSGADTQYF.